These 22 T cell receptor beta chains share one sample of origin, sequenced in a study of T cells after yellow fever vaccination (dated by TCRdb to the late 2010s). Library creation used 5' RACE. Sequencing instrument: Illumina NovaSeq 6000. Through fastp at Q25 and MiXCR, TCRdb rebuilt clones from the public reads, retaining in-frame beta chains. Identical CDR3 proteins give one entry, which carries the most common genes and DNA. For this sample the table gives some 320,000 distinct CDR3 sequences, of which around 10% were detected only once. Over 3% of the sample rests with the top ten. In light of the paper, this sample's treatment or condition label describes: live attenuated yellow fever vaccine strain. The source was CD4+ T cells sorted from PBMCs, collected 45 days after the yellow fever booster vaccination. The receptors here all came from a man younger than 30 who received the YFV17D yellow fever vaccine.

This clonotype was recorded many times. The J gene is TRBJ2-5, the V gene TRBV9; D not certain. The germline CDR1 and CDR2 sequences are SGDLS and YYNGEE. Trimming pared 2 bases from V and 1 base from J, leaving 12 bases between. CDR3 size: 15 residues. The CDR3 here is CASSVSPMTQETQYF. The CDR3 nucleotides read TGTGCCAGCAGCGTTTCCCCCATGACCCAAGAGACCCAGTACTTC.

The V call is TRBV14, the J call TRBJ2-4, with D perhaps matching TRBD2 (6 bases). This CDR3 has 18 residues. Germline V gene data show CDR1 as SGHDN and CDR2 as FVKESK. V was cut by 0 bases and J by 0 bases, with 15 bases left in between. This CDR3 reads CASSQDPASERAKNIQYF. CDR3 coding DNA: TGTGCCAGCAGCCAAGATCCGGCTAGCGAAAGAGCCAAAAACATTCAGTACTTC.

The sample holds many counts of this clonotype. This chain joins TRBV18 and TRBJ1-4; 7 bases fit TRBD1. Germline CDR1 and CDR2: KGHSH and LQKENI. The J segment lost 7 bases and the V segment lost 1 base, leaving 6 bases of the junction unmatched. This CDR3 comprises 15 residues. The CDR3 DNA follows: TGTGCCAGCTCACCACTCGAGGGGGCGCTTGAAAAACTGTTTTTT. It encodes CASSPLEGALEKLFF.

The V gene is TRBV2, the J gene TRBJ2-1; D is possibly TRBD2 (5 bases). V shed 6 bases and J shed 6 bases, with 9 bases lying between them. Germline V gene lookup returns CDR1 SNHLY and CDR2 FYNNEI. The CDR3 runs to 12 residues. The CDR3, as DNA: TGTGCCAGCAGAACTAGTTCCAATGAGCAGTTCTTC. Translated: CASRTSSNEQFF.

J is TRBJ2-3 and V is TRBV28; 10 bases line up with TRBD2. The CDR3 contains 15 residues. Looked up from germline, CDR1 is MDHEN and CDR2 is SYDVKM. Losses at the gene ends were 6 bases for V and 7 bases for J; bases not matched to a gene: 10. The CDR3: CASSQAGGLTYTQYF. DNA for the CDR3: TGTGCCAGCAGCCAAGCGGGGGGGCTTACATATACGCAGTATTTT.

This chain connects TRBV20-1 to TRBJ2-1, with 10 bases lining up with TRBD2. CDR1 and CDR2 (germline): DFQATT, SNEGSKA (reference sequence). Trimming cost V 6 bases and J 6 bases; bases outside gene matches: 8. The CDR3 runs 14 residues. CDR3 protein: CSARNERGGNEQFF. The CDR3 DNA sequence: TGCAGTGCCAGGAATGAGCGGGGGGGCAATGAGCAGTTCTTC.

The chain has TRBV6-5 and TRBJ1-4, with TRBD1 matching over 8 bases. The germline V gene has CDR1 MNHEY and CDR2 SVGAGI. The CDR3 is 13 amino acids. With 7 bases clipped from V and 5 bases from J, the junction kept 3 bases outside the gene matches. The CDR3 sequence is CASMDRANEKLFF. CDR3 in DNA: TGTGCCAGCATGGACAGGGCAAATGAAAAACTGTTTTTT.

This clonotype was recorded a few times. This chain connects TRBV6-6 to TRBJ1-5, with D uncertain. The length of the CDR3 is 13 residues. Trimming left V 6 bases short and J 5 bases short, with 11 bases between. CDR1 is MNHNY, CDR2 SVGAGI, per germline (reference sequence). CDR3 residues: CASSFLSDQPQHF. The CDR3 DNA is TGTGCCAGCAGCTTCCTGAGTGATCAGCCCCAGCATTTT.

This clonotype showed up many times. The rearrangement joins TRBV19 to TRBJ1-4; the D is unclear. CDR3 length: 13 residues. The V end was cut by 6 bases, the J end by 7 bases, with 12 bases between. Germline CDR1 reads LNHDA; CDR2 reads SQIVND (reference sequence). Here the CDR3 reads CASRSYRGEKLFF. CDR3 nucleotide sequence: TGTGCCAGTAGATCCTACCGGGGTGAAAAACTGTTTTTT.

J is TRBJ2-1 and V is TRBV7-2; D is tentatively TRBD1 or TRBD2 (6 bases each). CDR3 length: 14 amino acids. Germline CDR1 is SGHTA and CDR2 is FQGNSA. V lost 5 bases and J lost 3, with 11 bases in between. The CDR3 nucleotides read TGTGCCAGCAGCCCCGGGGGCCGCTACAATGAGCAGTTCTTC. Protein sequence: CASSPGGRYNEQFF.

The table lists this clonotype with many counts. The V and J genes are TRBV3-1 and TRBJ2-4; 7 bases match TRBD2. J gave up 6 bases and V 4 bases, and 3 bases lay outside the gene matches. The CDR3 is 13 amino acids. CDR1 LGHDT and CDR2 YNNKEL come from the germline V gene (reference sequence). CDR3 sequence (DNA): TGTGCCAGCAGCCCCGGGGGGACAAACATTCAGTACTTC. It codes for CASSPGGTNIQYF.

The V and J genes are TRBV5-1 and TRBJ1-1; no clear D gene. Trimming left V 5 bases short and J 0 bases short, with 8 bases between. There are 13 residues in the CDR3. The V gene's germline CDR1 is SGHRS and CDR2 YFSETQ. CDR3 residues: CASSPNMNTEAFF. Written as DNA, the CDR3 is TGCGCCAGCAGTCCCAACATGAACACTGAAGCTTTCTTT.

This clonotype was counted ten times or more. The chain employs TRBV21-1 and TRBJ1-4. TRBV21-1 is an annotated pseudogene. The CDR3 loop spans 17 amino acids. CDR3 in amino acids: CASSKAGDIASNEKLFF. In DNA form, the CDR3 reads TGTGCCAGCAGCAAAGCAGGGGACATAGCTTCAAATGAAAAACTGTTTTTT.

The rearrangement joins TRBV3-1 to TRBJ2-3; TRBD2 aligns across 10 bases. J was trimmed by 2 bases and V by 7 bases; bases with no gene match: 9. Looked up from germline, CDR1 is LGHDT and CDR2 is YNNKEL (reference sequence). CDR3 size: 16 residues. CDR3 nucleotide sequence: TGTGCCAGCACCCCGCGAGCGGGGGGGAACACAGATACGCAGTATTTT. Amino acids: CASTPRAGGNTDTQYF.

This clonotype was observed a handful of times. In DNA form, the CDR3 reads TGTGCCAGCAGCCAAGAAGAGGCCAGAGGAAACAATGAGCAGTTCTTC. Residues: CASSQEEARGNNEQFF. The chain couples TRBV3-1 to TRBJ2-1, with D unclear. Germline V gene data show CDR1 as LGHDT and CDR2 as YNNKEL (reference sequence). V shed 0 bases and J shed 5 bases, with 14 bases lying between them. This CDR3 comprises 16 residues.

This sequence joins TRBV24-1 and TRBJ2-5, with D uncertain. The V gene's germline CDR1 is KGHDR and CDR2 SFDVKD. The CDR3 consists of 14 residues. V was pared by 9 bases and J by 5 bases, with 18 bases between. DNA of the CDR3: TGTGCCACCCCTCGGCCCCGGGCGAGGGAGACCCAGTACTTC. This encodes CATPRPRARETQYF.

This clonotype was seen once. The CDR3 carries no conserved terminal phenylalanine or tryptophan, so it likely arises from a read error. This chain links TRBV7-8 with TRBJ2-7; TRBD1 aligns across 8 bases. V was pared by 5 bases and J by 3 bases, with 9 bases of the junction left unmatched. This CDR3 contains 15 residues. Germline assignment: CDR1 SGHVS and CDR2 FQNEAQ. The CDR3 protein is CASSPQTGTGYEQYS. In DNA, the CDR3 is TGTGCCAGCAGCCCTCAAACCGGGACAGGCTACGAGCAGTACTCC.

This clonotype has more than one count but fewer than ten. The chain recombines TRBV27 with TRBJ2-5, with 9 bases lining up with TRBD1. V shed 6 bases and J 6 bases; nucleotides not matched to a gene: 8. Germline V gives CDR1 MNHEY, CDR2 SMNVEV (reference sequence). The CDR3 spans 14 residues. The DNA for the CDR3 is TGTGCCAGCAGCCTGACAGGGGGAGTGAAGACCCAGTACTTC. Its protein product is CASSLTGGVKTQYF.

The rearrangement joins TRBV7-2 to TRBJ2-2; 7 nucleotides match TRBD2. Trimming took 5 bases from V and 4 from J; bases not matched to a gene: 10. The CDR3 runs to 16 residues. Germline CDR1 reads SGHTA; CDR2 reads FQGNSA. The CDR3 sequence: CASSPRSSGGTGELFF. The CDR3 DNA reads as TGTGCCAGCAGCCCGAGGTCCTCGGGAGGCACCGGGGAGCTGTTTTTT.

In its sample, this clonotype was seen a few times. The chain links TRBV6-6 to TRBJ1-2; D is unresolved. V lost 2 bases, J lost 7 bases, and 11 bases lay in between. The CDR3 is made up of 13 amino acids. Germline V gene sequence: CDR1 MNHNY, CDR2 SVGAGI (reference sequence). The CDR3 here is CASSYPGPGGYTF. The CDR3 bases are TGTGCCAGCAGTTACCCAGGTCCCGGTGGCTACACCTTC.

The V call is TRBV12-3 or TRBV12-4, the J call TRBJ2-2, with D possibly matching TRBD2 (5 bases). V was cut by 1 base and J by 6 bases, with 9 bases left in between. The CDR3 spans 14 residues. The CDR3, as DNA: TGTGCCAGCAGTTTAGGGCGAGGGTCCGGGGAGCTGTTTTTT. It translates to CASSLGRGSGELFF.

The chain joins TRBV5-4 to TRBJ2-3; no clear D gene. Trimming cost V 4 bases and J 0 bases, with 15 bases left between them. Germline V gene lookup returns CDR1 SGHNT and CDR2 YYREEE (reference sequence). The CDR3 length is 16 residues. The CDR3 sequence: CASSPVQFSSTDTQYF. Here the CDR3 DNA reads TGTGCCAGCAGCCCAGTACAGTTTTCTAGCACAGATACGCAGTATTTT.